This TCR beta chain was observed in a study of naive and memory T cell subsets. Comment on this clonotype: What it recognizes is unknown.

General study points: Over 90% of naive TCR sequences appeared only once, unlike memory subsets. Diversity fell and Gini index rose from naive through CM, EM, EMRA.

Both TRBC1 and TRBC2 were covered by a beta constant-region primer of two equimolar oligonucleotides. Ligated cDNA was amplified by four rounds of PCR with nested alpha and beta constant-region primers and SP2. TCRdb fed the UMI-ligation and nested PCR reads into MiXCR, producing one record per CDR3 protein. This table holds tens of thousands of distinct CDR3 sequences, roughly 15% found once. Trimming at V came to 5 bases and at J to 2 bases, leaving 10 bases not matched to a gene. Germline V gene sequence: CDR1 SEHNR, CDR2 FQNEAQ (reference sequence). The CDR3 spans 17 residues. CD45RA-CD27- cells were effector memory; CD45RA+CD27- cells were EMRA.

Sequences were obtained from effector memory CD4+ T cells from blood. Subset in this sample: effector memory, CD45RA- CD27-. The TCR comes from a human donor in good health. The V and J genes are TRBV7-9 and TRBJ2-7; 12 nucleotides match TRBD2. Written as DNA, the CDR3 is TGTGCCAGCAGCCAAGAGAGGGGGACTAGCGGGCCCTACGAGCAGTACTTC. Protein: CASSQERGTSGPYEQYF.